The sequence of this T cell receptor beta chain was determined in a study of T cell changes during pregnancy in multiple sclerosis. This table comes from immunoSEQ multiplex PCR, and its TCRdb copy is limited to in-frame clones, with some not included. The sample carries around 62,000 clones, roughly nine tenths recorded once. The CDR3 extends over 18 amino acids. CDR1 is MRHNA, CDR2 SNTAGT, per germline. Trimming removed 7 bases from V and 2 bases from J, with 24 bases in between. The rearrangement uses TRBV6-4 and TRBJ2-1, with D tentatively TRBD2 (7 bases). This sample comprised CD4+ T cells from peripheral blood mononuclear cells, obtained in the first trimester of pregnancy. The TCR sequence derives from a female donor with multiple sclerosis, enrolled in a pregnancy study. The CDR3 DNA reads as TGTGCCAGCACCAGAGGGGGGGGGACCACCATCCCCTACAATGAGCAGTTCTTC. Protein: CASTRGGGTTIPYNEQFF.